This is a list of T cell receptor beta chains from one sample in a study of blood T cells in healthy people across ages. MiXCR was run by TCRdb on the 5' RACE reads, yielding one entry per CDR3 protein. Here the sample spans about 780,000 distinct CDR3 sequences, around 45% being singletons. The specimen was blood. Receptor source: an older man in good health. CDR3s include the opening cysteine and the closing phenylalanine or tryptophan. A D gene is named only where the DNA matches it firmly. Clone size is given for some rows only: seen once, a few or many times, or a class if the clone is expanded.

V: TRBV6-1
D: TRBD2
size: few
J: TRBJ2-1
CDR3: CASSRTSGSGGITYNEQFF
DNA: TGTGCCAGCAGCCGGACTAGCGGGAGTGGAGGGATCACCTACAATGAGCAGTTCTTC

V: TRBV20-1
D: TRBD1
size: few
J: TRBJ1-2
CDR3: CRCGTGDYGYTF
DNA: TGCAGGTGCGGGACAGGGGACTATGGCTACACCTTC

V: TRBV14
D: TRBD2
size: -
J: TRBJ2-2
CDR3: CASSLKIGAGEINTGELFF
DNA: TGTGCCAGCAGCCTCAAGATAGGAGCGGGAGAGATTAACACCGGGGAGCTGTTTTTT

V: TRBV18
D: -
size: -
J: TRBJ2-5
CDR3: CASSPKEKETQYF
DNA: TGTGCCAGCTCACCAAAGGAAAAAGAGACCCAGTACTTC

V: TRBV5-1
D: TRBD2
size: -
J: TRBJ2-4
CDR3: CASSSGGDGNVQYF
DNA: TGCGCCAGCAGCTCGGGAGGGGACGGGAACGTTCAGTACTTC

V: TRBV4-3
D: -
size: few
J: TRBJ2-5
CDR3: CASSQDSPGSAEIDNEQYF
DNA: TGCGCCAGCAGCCAAGATTCCCCGGGCTCAGCGGAGATTGACAATGAGCAGTACTTC

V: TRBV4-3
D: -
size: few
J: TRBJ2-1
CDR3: CASSPRSGPITNEQFF
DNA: TGCGCCAGCAGCCCCAGGTCGGGACCGATAACCAATGAGCAGTTCTTC

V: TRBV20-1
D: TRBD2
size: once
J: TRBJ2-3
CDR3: CSAFGLAGGLTDTQYF
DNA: TGCAGTGCTTTCGGACTAGCGGGAGGGCTCACAGATACGCAGTATTTT

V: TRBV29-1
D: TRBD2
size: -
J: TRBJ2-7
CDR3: CSVEGTSGSEPEQYF
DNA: TGCAGCGTTGAGGGGACTAGCGGGAGTGAACCCGAGCAGTACTTC

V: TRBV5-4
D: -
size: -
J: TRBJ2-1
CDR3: CASSPRGSAFSYNEQFF
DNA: TGTGCCAGCAGCCCGCGTGGTAGCGCATTCTCCTACAATGAGCAGTTCTTC

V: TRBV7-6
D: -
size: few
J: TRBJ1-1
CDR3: CASSSREMNTEAFF
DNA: TGTGCCAGCAGCTCAAGGGAAATGAACACTGAAGCTTTCTTT

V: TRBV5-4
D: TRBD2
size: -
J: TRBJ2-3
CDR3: CASSIKAGADTQYF
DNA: TGTGCCAGCAGCATTAAAGCGGGAGCGGATACGCAGTATTTT

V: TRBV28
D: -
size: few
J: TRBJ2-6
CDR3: CAAGAEAGANVLTF
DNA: TGTGCCGCCGGGGCTGAAGCTGGGGCCAACGTCCTGACTTTC

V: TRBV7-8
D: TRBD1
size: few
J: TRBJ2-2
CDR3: CASSLYGQGNTGELFF
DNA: TGTGCCAGCAGCCTCTACGGACAGGGGAATACCGGGGAGCTGTTTTTT

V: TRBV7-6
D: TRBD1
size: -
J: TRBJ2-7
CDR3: CASSSWIGMVDREGYEQYF
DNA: TGTGCCAGCAGCTCTTGGATAGGCATGGTGGACAGGGAAGGCTACGAGCAGTACTTC

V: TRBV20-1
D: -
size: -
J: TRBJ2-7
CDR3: CSARARYEQYF
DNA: TGCAGTGCTAGGGCGCGCTACGAGCAGTACTTC

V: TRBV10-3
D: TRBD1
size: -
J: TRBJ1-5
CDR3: CAISPQGDQPQHF
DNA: TGTGCCATCAGTCCGCAGGGGGACCAGCCCCAGCATTTT

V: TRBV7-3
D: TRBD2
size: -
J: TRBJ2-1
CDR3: CASSLLGLAGRPHNEQFF
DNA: TGTGCCAGCAGCTTACTAGGACTAGCGGGCCGCCCCCACAATGAGCAGTTCTTC

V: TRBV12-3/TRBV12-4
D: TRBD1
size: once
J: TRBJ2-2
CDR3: CASSLVAGGNGELFF
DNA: TGTGCCAGCAGTTTGGTGGCAGGGGGCAACGGGGAGCTGTTTTTT

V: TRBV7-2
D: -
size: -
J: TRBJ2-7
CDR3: CASSLDFRGTYEQYF
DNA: TGTGCCAGCAGCTTAGACTTTCGTGGGACTTACGAGCAGTACTTC

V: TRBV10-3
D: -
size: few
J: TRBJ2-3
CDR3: CAISGGRSTDTQYF
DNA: TGTGCCATCAGTGGTGGGAGAAGCACAGATACGCAGTATTTT

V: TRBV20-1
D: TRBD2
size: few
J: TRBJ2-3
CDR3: CSARVASGRTDTQYF
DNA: TGCAGTGCTAGAGTGGCTAGCGGGAGGACAGATACGCAGTATTTT

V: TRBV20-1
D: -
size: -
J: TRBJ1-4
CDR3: CSPKRRGGGDEKLFF
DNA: TGCAGTCCAAAAAGACGGGGCGGCGGGGATGAAAAACTGTTTTTT

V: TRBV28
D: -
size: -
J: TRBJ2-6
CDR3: CASSRAPRWDLSGANVLTF
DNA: TGTGCCAGCAGCCGGGCCCCGCGATGGGACCTCTCTGGGGCCAACGTCCTGACTTTC

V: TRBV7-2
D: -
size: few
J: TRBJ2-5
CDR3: CASSAAFGGRETQYF
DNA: TGTGCCAGCAGCGCTGCTTTTGGGGGAAGGGAGACCCAGTACTTC

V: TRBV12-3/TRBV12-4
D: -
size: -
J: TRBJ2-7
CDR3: CASSRDGRGWEQYF
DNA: TGTGCCAGCAGTCGCGACGGGCGGGGTTGGGAGCAGTACTTC

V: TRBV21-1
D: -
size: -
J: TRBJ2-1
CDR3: CASSKKGRKRRSSYNEQFF
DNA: TGTGCCAGCAGCAAAAAGGGTCGGAAGCGGAGGAGCTCCTACAATGAGCAGTTCTTC

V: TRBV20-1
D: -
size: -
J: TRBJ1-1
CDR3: CSARDRGATGTEAFF
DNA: TGCAGTGCTAGAGATCGCGGGGCGACGGGTACTGAAGCTTTCTTT

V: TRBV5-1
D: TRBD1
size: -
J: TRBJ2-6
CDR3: CASSLAGGRSGANVLTF
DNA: TGCGCCAGCAGCTTGGCAGGGGGTCGGTCTGGGGCCAACGTCCTGACTTTC